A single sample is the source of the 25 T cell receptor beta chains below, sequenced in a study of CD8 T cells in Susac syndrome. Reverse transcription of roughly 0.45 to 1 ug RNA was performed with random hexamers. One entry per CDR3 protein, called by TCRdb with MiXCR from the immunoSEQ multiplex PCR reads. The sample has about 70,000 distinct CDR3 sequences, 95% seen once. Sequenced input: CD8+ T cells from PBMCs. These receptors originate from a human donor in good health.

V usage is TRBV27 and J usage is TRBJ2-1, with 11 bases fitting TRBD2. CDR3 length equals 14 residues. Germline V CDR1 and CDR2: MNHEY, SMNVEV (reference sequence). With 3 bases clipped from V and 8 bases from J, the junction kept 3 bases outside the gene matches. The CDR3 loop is CASSFSGGAYEQFF. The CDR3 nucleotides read TGTGCCAGCAGTTTTAGCGGGGGGGCCTATGAGCAGTTCTTC.

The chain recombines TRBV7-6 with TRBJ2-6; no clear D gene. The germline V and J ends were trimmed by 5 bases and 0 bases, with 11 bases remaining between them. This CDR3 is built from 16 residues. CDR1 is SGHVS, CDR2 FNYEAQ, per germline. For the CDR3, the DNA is TGTGCCAGCAGCCCTCCCGGGTTCTCTGGGGCCAACGTCCTGACTTTC. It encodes CASSPPGFSGANVLTF.

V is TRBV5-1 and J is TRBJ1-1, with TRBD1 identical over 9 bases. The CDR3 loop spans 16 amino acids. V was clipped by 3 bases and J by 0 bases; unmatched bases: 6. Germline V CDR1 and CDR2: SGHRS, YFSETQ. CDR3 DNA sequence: TGCGCCAGCAGCTGGGGGACAGGGTCCATGAACACTGAAGCTTTCTTT. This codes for CASSWGTGSMNTEAFF.

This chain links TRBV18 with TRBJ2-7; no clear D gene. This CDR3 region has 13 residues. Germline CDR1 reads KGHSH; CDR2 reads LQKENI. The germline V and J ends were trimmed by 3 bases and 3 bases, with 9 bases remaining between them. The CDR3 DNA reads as TGTGCCAGCTCACCCCCCCCAAGCTACGAGCAGTACGTC. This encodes CASSPPPSYEQYV.

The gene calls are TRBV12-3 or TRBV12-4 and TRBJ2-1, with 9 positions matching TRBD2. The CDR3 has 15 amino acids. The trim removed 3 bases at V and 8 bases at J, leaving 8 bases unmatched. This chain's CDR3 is CASSFAGGDGDEQFF. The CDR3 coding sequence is TGTGCCAGCAGTTTCGCGGGGGGGGACGGCGATGAGCAGTTCTTC.

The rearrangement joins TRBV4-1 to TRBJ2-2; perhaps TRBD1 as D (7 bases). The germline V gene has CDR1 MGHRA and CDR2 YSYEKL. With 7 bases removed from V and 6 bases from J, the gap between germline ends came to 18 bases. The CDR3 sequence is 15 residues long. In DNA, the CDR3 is TGCGCCAGCACTTCAGGCGACAGGGAGGCCGGGGAGCTGTTTTTT. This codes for CASTSGDREAGELFF.

CDR3 bases: TGCGCCAGCAGCCAAGAAACCCGCGAGGGTCATGAGCAGTTCTTC. Its protein is CASSQETREGHEQFF. The V call is TRBV4-3, the J call TRBJ2-1; TRBD2 is a possible D gene (5 bases). The CDR3 is 15 residues long. Trimming pared 0 bases from V and 8 bases from J, leaving 14 bases between. The germline V gene has CDR1 LGHNA and CDR2 YSLEER.

The CDR3 sequence: CASSLLGLAGGPGETQYF. CDR3 DNA: TGTGCCAGCAGTCTACTGGGACTAGCGGGGGGGCCAGGAGAGACCCAGTACTTC. This chain uses TRBV27 with TRBJ2-5; 16 bases map to TRBD2. The germline gives CDR1 MNHEY, CDR2 SMNVEV (reference sequence). The CDR3 length is 18 residues. The junction had 10 bases not matched to a gene; V was cut back by 5 bases and J by 4 bases.

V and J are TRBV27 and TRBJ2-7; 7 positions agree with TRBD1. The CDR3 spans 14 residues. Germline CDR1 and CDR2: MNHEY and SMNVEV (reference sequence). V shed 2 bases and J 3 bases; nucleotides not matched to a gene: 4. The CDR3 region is CASSLRAGGYEQYF. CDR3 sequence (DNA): TGTGCCAGCAGTTTACGAGCAGGGGGCTACGAGCAGTACTTC.

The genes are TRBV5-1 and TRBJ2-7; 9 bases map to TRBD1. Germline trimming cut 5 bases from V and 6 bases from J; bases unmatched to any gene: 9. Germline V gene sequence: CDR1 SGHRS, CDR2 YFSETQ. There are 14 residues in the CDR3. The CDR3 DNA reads TGCGCCAGCAGTCCGGGACAGGGACTCGTCGAGCAGTACTTC. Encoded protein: CASSPGQGLVEQYF.

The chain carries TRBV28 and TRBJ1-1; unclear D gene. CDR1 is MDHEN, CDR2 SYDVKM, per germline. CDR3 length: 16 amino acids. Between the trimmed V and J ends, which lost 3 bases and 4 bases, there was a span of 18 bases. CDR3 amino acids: CASSFWTPLRSTEAFF. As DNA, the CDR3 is TGTGCCAGCAGTTTCTGGACGCCGCTTAGGAGCACTGAAGCTTTCTTT.

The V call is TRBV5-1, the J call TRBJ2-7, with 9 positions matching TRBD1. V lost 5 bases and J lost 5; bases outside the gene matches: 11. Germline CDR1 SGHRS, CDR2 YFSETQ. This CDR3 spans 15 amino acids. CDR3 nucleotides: TGCGCCAGCAGTAGCCCCTGGACAGGGGCCCACGAGCAGTACTTC. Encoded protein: CASSSPWTGAHEQYF.

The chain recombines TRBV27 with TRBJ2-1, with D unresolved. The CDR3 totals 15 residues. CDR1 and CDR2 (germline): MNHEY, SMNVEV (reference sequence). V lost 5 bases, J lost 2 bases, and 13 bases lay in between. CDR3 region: CASSPETLPYNEQFF. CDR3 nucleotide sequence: TGTGCCAGCAGTCCCGAGACCCTGCCCTACAATGAGCAGTTCTTC.

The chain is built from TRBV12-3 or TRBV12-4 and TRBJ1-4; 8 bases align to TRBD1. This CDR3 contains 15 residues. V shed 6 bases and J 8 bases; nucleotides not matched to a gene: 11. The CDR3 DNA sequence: TGTGCCAGCAGACCCGGACAGGGACTAGCCGAAAAACTGTTTTTT. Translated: CASRPGQGLAEKLFF.

This CDR3 is CATFRGNYGYTF. The CDR3 DNA follows: TGTGCCACGTTCAGGGGGAACTATGGCTACACCTTC. The genes are TRBV30 and TRBJ1-2, with 7 bases lining up with TRBD1. The V gene's germline CDR1 is GTSNPN and CDR2 SVGIG (reference sequence). The CDR3 has 12 residues. The V gene end was trimmed by 8 bases and the J gene end by 2 bases; junction bases not matched to a gene: 5.

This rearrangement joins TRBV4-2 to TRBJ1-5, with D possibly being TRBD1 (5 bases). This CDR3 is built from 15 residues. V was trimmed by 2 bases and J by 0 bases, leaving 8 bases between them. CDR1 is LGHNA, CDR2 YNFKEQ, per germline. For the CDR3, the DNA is TGTGCCAGCAGCCAAAAGGGGAATAGCAATCAGCCCCAGCATTTT. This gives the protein CASSQKGNSNQPQHF.

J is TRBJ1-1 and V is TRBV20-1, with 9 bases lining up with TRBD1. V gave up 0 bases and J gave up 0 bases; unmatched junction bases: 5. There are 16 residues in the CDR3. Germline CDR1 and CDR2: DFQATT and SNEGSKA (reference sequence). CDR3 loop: CSARDRDRVLNTEAFF. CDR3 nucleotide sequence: TGCAGTGCTAGAGATCGGGACAGGGTTCTGAACACTGAAGCTTTCTTT.

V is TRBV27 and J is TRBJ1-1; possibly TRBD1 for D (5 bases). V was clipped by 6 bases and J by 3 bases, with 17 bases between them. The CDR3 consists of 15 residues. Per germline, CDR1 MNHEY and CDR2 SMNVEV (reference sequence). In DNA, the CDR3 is TGTGCCAGCAGACGGAGAGAGGGGCTGGACACTGAAGCTTTCTTT. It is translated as CASRRREGLDTEAFF.

The CDR3 here is CASSPRVGAGEQFF. The CDR3 DNA sequence: TGTGCCAGCTCACCAAGAGTAGGAGCGGGGGAGCAGTTCTTC. The gene calls are TRBV18 and TRBJ2-1; 7 bases fit TRBD2. Germline lookup yields CDR1 KGHSH and CDR2 LQKENI. The CDR3 sequence is 14 residues long. Germline trimming cut 2 bases from V and 10 bases from J; bases unmatched to any gene: 8.

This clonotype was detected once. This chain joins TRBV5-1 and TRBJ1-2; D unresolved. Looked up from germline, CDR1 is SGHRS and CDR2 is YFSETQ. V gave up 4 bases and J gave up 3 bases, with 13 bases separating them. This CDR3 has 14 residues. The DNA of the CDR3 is TGCGCCAGCAGCCCCAGGCTGGGCGACTATGGCTACACCTTC. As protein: CASSPRLGDYGYTF. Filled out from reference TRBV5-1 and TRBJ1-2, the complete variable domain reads KAGVTQTPRYLIKTRGQQVTLSCSPISGHRSVSWYQQTPGQGLQFLFEYFSETQRNKGNFPGRFSGRQFSNSRSEMNVSTLELGDSALYLCASSPRLGDYGYTFGSGTRLTVV.

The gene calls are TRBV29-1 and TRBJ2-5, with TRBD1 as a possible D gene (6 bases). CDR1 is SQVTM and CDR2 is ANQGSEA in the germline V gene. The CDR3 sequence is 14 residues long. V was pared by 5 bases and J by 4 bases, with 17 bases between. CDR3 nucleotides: TGCAGCGTTCCCATTTGGAGAGGGGGAGAGACCCAGTACTTC. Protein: CSVPIWRGGETQYF.

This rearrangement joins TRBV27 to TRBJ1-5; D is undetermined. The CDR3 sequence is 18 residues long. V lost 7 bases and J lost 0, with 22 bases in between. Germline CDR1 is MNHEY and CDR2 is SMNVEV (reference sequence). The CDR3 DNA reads TGTGCCAGCAACCCTTCTGGGGAGGGAATCTATAGCAATCAGCCCCAGCATTTT. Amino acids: CASNPSGEGIYSNQPQHF.

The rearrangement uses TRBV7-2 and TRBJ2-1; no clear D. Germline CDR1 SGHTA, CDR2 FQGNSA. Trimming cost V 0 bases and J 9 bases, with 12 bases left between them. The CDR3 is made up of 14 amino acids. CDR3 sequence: CASSLAGSLGEQFF. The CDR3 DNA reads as TGTGCCAGCAGCTTAGCGGGGTCGTTGGGTGAGCAGTTCTTC.

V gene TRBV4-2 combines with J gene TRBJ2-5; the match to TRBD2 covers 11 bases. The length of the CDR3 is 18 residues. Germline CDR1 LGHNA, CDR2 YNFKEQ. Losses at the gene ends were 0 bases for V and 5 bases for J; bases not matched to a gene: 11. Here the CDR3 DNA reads TGTGCCAGCAGCCAAGATGGGCTAGCGGGGGGCCGAGCGGAGACCCAGTACTTC. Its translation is CASSQDGLAGGRAETQYF.

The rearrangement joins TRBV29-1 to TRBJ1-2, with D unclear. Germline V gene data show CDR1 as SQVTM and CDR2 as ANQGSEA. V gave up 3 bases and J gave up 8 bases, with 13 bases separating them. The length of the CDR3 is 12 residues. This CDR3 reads CSVESPTPGYTF. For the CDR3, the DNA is TGCAGCGTTGAGAGTCCAACCCCCGGCTACACCTTC. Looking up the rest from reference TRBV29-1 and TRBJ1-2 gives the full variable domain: SAVISQKPSRDICQRGTSLTIQCQVDSQVTMMFWYRQQPGQSLTLIATANQGSEATYESGFVIDKFPISRPNLTFSTLTVSNMSPEDSSIYLCSVESPTPGYTFGSGTRLTVV.